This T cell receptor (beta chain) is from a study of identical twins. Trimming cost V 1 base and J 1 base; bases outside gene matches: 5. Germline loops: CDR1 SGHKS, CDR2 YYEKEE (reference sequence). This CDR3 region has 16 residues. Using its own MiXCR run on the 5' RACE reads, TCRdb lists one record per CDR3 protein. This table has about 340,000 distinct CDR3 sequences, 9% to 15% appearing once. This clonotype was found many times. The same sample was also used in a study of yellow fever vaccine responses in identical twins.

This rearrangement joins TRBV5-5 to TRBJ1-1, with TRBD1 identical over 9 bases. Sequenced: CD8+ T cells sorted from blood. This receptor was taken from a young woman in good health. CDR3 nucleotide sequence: TGTGCCAGCAGCTTGTATGACAGGGGGTGGAACACTGAAGCTTTCTTT. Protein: CASSLYDRGWNTEAFF.